The TCR beta chain under discussion was sequenced for a study of cytotoxic CD8 clonotypes in ibrutinib-treated CLL. Germline CDR1 KGHSH, CDR2 LQKENI. The CDR3 is 15 residues long. V was shortened by 0 bases and J by 2 bases, with 8 bases between the two germline ends. This table comes from immunoSEQ multiplex PCR, and its TCRdb copy is limited to in-frame clones, with some not included. Of some 63,000 clones listed, 75% to 95% are singletons. The chain is built from TRBV18 and TRBJ1-3, with D possibly TRBD1 on 5 matching bases. Specimen: PBMCs, collected after 12 months of ibrutinib treatment. This TCR was sampled from a human donor with chronic lymphocytic leukemia. As DNA, the CDR3 is TGTGCCAGCTCACCACCAATAGGGGCTGGAAACACCATATATTTT. It codes for CASSPPIGAGNTIYF.